This T cell receptor beta chain was identified during a study of T-cell memory formation after mild COVID-19. UMIs and sample barcodes were carried by the TCR alpha and TCR beta cDNA libraries that 5'RACE produced using constant-segment primers. TCRdb reanalysed the 5' RACE reads using MiXCR and keeps one entry per CDR3 protein. The sample records 300,000 or so distinct CDR3 sequences, around 15% being singletons. Whole-study results and caveats: Later expanders leaned toward CD4+, whereas clones contracting from day 15 to 85 were balanced CD4/CD8. Clones from the second wave (peaking day 37) had unconfirmed SARS-CoV-2 specificity.

In the case of this clonotype: As yet, its antigen is unknown.

This receptor was obtained from a young man who had mild COVID-19 (a few samples of this study predate the infection). Cell type and time point are not known. What was sequenced was PBMCs or a T cell subset sorted from them (not recorded which).

CDR3 sequence reads: CASSQRQGSDEQYF. The CDR3 DNA sequence: TGTGCCAGCAGTCAGAGACAGGGGAGCGACGAGCAGTACTTC. This sequence joins TRBV12-3 or TRBV12-4 and TRBJ2-7; 8 positions match TRBD1. After removal of 5 bases from V and 5 bases from J, the junction contained 8 bases not matched to a gene. CDR3 length: 14 amino acids.